This T cell receptor beta chain emerged from a study of T cells expressing NK-cell markers. The wider study: From sorted CD3+CD56+NKG2C+, CD3+CD56+NKG2C- and CD3+CD56-NKG2C+ T cells came the TCR beta repertoires. With respect to HCMV, seven of the eight sequenced donors were seropositive, and one was seronegative.

Whole-study findings and limits: What remained unclear was the HCMV specificity of expanded NKG2C+ T cell clones.

In generating TCR beta cDNA, 5'RACE template switching with UMIs was used. TCRdb reprocessed the 5' RACE reads, with one entry per CDR3 protein and no DNA. The sample features 150,000 to 180,000 distinct CDR3 sequences, with 37% in its top ten. Points on this clonotype: The antigen is unknown.

CDR1 SNHLY and CDR2 FYNNEI come from the germline V gene. The CDR3 extends over 11 amino acids. The specimen was blood T cells: a sorted CD56 or NKG2C T cell subset, CD4+ or CD8+ T cells, or bulk PBMC T cells (not recorded which). This chain links TRBV2 with TRBJ2-1; there is no DNA to check the TCRdb D call of TRBD1. The sequence was collected from a woman between 45 and 60 years old in good health. The CDR3 sequence is CASTRGTEQFF.